This TCR beta chain was found in a study of beta chain features in type 1 diabetes (dated by TCRdb to 2017 to 2018). A note on the overall study: Mean age, gender distribution, total cell number and subset yield were not different between patients and healthy donors. A total of 90 million to 130 million sorted cells were examined across all samples, and a strong correlation was observed between cell number per subset and RNA yield. In the study, TCRB repertoires of sorted circulating CD4+ T cell subsets from recently diagnosed type 1 diabetes patients were compared with those of matched healthy donors. Whereas all 30 or so donors provided naive and central memory subsets, regulatory and stem cell-like memory subsets were isolated from just 8 patients and roughly eight healthy donors.

The research as a whole found: At VDJ recombination sites, type 1 diabetes patients had fewer insertions and more deleted nucleotides, which implies abnormalities in thymic rearrangement. Sequencing cDNA rather than genomic DNA could over-represent highly expressing activated cells, although activation and CD3 levels did not differ between groups. Type 1 diabetes patients showed a moderate but significant shortening of TCRB CDR3 length in all four CD4+ subsets. Shorter templates might have been favored by PCR, but patient and control samples were amplified and corrected together, so both groups would have been affected equally by any skew. The naive, central memory and regulatory TCRB repertoires appeared to resemble one another more closely among patients than among healthy donors. Only small numbers of individuals were included in the HLA sub-analyses, which left unresolved whether HLA type had any influence on TCRB rearrangement.

The entire isolated RNA was reverse transcribed using the High Capacity cDNA Reverse Transcription Kit, and thus expressed TCRB transcripts were sequenced. Deep immunoSEQ sequencing was applied to naive, central memory and regulatory T cell samples, giving an average of roughly 3.5 million total reads per sample. Sorted cells were lysed in RLT buffer, and RNA was extracted using DNase-treated RNeasy Micro or Mini kits according to cell number. Each cell subset was processed on its own to prevent cross-contamination, while patient and healthy donor samples were processed together. The immunoSEQ multiplex PCR was used to amplify TCRB sequences from cDNA, yielding 87-bp fragments that span the CDR3 region. Sequencing of the amplicons was performed on the Illumina HiSeq platform. As for the authors' bioinformatics: PCR bias was computationally corrected using synthetic template baselines, reads within Hamming distance 2 were collapsed, and singletons that could not be merged were discarded. By aligning reads against IMGT, V, D and J genes, CDR3 length, and insertions or deletions at six rearrangement sites were assigned. Clonotype counts were normalized to sorted cell number within each subset before computing true diversity and Gini coefficients with the tcR R package. The overlap coefficient, calculated on TCRB nucleotide sequences, was used to quantify repertoire sharing. As a proxy for the pre-selection repertoire, out-of-frame TCRB sequences from naive cells were analyzed. The source is immuneACCESS, and TCRdb retained only in-frame sequences with V and J called. Part of the clones is not carried over; for the studies checked, unresolved V genes explain less than half of this, and the remainder is unexplained. The V and J calls and clone size were taken over from that table, and D and trimming were inferred from the DNA. In all, the sample holds approximately 360,000 clones, and around 13% of those were seen once. The biggest ten clones account for 0.0085% to 0.012% of the sample.

This clone was seen a handful of times. Its antigen remains undetermined. Base qualities are missing; no much larger clone stands one base away. Each donor gave one peripheral blood draw, around 100 mL on average, collected into heparinised tubes. A BD FACSAria II and a panel including CD45RO, CCR7, CD25, CD127, CD95 and CD27 were used to sort naive, central memory, regulatory and stem cell-like memory CD4+ T cells. Purity was above 95% for every sorted population. PBMCs were isolated right away by Lymphoprep density gradient centrifugation and were stained directly, without culture. Samples were stained and sorted in pairs, with one healthy donor and one patient per experiment, so that batch effects were minimized. The sequencing sample was made of naive CD4+ T cells from blood. The sample's cell subset or site label, in plain terms: true naive CD4+ T cells. This TCR was sampled from a woman between 18 and 29 years old with type 1 diabetes.

The CDR3 loop reads CASSLRGNHLGDTQYF. At the DNA level, the sequence is TGTGCCAGCAGCTTACGGGGGAATCATCTTGGGGATACGCAGTATTTT. The chain is encoded by TRBV11-2 joined to TRBJ2-3; TRBD2 is perhaps the D gene, given 6 matching bases. As encoded in the germline V gene, CDR1 is SGHAT while CDR2 is FQNNGV. The junction carries 18 bases between V and J, which are trimmed by 2 bases and 6 bases respectively. From the cysteine through the phenylalanine, the CDR3 covers 16 amino acids. The kept DNA is CDR3 alone, 48 bases in frame from the first base.